This T cell receptor (beta chain) was recovered during a study of blood T cell repertoires in COVID-19. Overall study: Specimens from acute and convalescent COVID-19 originated in the United States, Italy and Spain.

The authors' processing: Amplification of reference gene primers was used by the study to estimate nucleated cell counts. Assay: immunoSEQ multiplex PCR; the TCRdb copy retains only in-frame clones and omits some. V and J calls and clone size are copied from that table; D and trimming were computed from the DNA. The repertoire holds 200,000 or so clones, with about 90% as singletons. The sample consisted of peripheral blood. This receptor was taken from a man aged 30-40 years with COVID-19, enrolled during active disease.

The CDR3 DNA reads as TGTGCCAGCAGCTTAAATGCGGGGGGAGAGGGCAATCAGCCCCAGCATTTT. Translating gives CASSLNAGGEGNQPQHF. V is TRBV7-6 and J is TRBJ1-5, with D perhaps matching TRBD1 (5 bases). The CDR3 is 17 residues long. Germline V lookup: CDR1 SGHVS, CDR2 FNYEAQ. V was clipped by 2 bases and J by 2 bases, with 16 bases between them.